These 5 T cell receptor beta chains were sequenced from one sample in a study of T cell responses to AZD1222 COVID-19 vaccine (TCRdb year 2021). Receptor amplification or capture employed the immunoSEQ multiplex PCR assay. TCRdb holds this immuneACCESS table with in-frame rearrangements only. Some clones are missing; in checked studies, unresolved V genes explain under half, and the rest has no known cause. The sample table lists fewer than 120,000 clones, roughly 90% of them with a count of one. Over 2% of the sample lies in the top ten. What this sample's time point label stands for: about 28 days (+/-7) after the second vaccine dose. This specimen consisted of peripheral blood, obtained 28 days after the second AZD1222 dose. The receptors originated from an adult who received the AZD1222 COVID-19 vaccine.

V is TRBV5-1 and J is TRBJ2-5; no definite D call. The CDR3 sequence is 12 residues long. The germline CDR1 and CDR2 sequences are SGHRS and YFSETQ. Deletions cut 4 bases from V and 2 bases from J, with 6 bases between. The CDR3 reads CASSPEQETQYF. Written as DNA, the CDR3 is TGCGCCAGCAGCCCAGAGCAAGAGACCCAGTACTTC.

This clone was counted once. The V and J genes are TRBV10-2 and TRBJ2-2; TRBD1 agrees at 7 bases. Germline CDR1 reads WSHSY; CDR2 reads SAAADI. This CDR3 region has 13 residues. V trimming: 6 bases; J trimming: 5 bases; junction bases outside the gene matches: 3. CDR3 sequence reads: CASRATGTGELFF. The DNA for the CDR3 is TGCGCCAGCAGGGCGACAGGGACCGGGGAGCTGTTTTTT.

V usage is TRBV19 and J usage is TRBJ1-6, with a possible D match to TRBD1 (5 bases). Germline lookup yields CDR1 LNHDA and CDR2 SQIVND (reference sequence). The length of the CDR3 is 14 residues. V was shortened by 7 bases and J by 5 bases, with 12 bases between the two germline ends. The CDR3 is CASKDGRDNSPLHF. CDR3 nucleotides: TGTGCCAGTAAGGACGGCAGGGATAATTCACCCCTCCACTTT.

The DNA for the CDR3 is TGTGCCAGCAGCTTGGAATCCGATAGCTCCTACGAGCAGTACTTC. Amino acids: CASSLESDSSYEQYF. V usage is TRBV5-5 and J usage is TRBJ2-7; D remains unclear. Germline CDR1 is SGHKS and CDR2 is YYEKEE (reference sequence). Trimming shortened V by 0 bases and J by 0 bases, and 10 bases separated the two germline ends. The CDR3 contains 15 residues.

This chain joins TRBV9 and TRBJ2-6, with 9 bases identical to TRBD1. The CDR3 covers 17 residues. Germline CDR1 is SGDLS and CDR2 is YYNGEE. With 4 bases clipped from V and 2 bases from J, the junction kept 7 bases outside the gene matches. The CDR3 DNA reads TGTGCCAGCAGCAAGACAGGGGGAACGGCTGGGGCCAACGTCCTGACTTTC. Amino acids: CASSKTGGTAGANVLTF.